Here is one T cell receptor beta chain with its context. Some clones are missing from TCRdb's copy, which holds only in-frame ones; the method was immunoSEQ multiplex PCR. The table includes 7,000 or so clones, about 90% detected once. The sample is drawn from a study of somatic mutations in cytotoxic T cells in rheumatoid arthritis. The sequenced sample was CD8+ T cells sorted from blood. This clonotype was sampled from a man aged 35 to 55 with rheumatoid arthritis.

This chain's CDR3 is CASSRLAGSYNEQFF. CDR3 sequence (DNA): TGTGCCAGCAGTAGGCTAGCGGGGTCCTACAATGAGCAGTTCTTC. This chain joins TRBV28 and TRBJ2-1; 9 bases are a match to TRBD2. Germline V gene data show CDR1 as MDHEN and CDR2 as SYDVKM. This CDR3 has 15 residues. V lost 5 bases, J lost 1 base, and 3 bases stayed unmatched.